A single T cell receptor (beta chain) is shown here with its context. The repertoire was sequenced with immunoSEQ multiplex PCR; TCRdb's copy has only in-frame clones and lacks some. The profile shows 250,000 to 300,000 clones, 80% to 95% of them singletons. V dropped 2 bases and J dropped 1 base, with 4 bases sitting between them. CDR3 length: 13 amino acids. Germline-derived CDR1 and CDR2 are SGDLS and YYNGEE. These data belong to a study of blood T cell repertoires in COVID-19. Across the whole study: Sources were T cells, B-cell-depleted T cells, or PBMCs; the material itself was cDNA or gDNA.

Enrolled through a virtual design, the participants were between about 18 and 100 years of age and came from under 25 US areas. Cohort 3 donors were reported recovered after two negative PCRs, clearance, or symptom resolution. This TCR was recovered from a woman younger than 45 who had recovered from COVID-19. This chain uses TRBV9 with TRBJ1-3; no clear D. Sample: PBMCs or T cells enriched from blood (not recorded which). For the CDR3, the DNA is TGTGCCAGCAGCGTCGAGTCTGGAAACACCATATATTTT. Protein sequence: CASSVESGNTIYF.